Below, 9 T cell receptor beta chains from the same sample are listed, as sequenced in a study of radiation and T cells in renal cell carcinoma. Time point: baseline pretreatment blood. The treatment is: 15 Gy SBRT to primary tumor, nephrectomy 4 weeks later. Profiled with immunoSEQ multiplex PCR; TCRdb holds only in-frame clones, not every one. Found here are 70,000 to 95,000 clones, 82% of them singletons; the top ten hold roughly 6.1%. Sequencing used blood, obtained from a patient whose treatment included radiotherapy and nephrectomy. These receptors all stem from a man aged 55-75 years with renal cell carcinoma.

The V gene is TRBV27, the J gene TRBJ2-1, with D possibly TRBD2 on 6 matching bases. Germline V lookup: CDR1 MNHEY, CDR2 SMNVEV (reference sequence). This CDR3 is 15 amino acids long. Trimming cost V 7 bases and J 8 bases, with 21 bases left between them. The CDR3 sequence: CASTGRLGISDEQFF. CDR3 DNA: TGTGCCAGCACGGGGAGGCTGGGAATCTCAGATGAGCAGTTCTTC.

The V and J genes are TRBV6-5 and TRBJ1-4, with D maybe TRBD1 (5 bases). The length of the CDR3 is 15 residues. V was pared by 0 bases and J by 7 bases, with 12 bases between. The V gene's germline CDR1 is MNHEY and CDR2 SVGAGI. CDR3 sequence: CASSYSRGRGEKLFF. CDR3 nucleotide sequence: TGTGCCAGCAGTTACTCGAGGGGCCGGGGTGAAAAACTGTTTTTT.

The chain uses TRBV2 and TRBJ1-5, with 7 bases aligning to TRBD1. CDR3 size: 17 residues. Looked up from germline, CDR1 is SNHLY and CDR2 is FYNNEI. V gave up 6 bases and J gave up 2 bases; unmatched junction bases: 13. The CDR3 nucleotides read TGTGCCAGCAGGAGGGAAGGGGGCGATTGGGGCAATCAGCCCCAGCATTTT. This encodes CASRREGGDWGNQPQHF.

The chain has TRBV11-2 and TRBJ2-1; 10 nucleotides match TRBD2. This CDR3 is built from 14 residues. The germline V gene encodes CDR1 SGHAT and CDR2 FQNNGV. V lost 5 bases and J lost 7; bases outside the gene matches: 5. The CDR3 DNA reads TGTGCCAGCAGCCCCAATAGCGGGAGGAATGAGCAGTTCTTC. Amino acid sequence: CASSPNSGRNEQFF.

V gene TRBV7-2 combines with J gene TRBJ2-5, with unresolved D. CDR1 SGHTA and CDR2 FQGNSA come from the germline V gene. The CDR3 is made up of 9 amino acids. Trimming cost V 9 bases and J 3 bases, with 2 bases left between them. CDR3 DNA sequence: TGTGCCAGTGAAGAGACCCAGTACTTC. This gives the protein CASEETQYF.

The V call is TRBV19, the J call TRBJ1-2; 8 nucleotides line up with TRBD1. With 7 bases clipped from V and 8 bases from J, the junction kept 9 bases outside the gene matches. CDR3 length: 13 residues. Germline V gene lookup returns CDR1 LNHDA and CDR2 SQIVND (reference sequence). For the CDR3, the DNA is TGTGCCAGTACCGACAGGGGTACGGAAGGCTACACCTTC. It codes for CASTDRGTEGYTF.

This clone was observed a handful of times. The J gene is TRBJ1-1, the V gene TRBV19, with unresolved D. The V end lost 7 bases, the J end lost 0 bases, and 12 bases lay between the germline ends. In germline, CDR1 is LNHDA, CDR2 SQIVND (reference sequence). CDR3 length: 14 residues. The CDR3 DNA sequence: TGTGCCAGTACCACCCCAGGCATGAACACTGAAGCTTTCTTT. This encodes CASTTPGMNTEAFF.

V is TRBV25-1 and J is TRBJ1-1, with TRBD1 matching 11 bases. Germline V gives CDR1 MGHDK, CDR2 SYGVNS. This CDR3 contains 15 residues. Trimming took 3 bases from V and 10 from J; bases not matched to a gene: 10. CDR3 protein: CASSEGGTGGSGAFF. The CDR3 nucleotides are TGTGCCAGCAGTGAGGGTGGGACAGGGGGGAGCGGAGCTTTCTTT.

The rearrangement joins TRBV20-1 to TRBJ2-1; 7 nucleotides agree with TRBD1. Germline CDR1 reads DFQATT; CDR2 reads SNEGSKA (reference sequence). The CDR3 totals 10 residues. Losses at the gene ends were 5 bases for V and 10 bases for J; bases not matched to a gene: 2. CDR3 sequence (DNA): TGCAGTGCTGGGGACAGAGAGCAGTTCTTC. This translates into CSAGDREQFF.